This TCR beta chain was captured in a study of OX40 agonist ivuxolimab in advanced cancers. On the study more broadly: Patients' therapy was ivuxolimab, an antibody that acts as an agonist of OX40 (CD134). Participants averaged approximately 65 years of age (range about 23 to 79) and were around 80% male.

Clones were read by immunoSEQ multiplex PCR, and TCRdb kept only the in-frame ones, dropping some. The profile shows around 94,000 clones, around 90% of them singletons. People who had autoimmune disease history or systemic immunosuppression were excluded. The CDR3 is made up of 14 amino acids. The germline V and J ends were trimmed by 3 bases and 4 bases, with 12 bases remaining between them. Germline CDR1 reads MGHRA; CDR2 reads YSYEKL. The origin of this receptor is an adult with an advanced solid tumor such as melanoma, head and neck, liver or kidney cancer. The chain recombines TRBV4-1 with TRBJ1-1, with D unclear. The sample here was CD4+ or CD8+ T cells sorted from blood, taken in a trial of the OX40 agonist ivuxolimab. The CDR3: CASSHLGRSTEAFF. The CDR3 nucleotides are TGCGCCAGCAGCCATTTGGGTAGGAGCACTGAAGCTTTCTTT.